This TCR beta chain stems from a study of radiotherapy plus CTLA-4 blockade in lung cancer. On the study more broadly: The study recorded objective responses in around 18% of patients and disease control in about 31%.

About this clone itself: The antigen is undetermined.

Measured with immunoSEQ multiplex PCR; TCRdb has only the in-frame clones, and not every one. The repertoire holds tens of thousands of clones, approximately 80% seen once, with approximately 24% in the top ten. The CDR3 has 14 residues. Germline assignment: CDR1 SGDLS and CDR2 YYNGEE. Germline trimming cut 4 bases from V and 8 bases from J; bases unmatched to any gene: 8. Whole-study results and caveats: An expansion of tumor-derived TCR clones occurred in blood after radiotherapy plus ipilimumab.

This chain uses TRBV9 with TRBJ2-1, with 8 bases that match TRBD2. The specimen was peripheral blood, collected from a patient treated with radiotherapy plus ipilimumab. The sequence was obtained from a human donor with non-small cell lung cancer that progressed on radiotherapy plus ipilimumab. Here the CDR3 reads CASSHGGAKDEQFF. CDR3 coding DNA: TGTGCCAGCAGCCACGGGGGGGCGAAGGATGAGCAGTTCTTC.